These 24 T cell receptor beta chains originate from one sample sequenced in a study of T-cell memory formation after mild COVID-19. A single record per CDR3 protein comes from TCRdb applying MiXCR to the 5' RACE reads. The profile shows 150,000 to 200,000 distinct CDR3 sequences, 16% of them singletons. The sequenced material came from PBMCs or a T cell subset sorted from them (not recorded which). The receptors were gathered from an adult woman who had mild COVID-19 (a few samples of this study predate the infection). Cell type and time point are not known.

The chain combines TRBV5-1 with TRBJ1-2, with D possibly matching TRBD1 (5 bases). The germline gives CDR1 SGHRS, CDR2 YFSETQ. V was trimmed by 0 bases and J by 4 bases, leaving 13 bases between them. CDR3 length: 15 amino acids. Here the CDR3 reads CASSLGTVGVYGYTF. CDR3 in DNA: TGCGCCAGCAGCTTGGGAACAGTAGGGGTCTATGGCTACACCTTC.

This clonotype has more than one count but fewer than ten. V usage is TRBV7-2 and J usage is TRBJ2-3; D ambiguous. The CDR3 extends over 15 amino acids. CDR1 is SGHTA, CDR2 FQGNSA, per germline. Deletions cut 0 bases from V and 0 bases from J, with 7 bases between. CDR3 nucleotides: TGTGCCAGCAGCTTAGCCCCGTCTAGCACAGATACGCAGTATTTT. Encoded protein: CASSLAPSSTDTQYF.

A few counts support this clonotype. The V gene is TRBV7-8, the J gene TRBJ2-7; 8 nucleotides align to TRBD1. CDR3 length: 16 residues. Germline V gene lookup returns CDR1 SGHVS and CDR2 FQNEAQ. V was pared by 1 base and J by 4 bases, with 9 bases of the junction left unmatched. Here the CDR3 reads CASSLERAGGLYEQYF. CDR3 DNA: TGTGCCAGCAGCTTAGAGCGGGCAGGGGGCCTGTACGAGCAGTACTTC.

This clonotype appeared a few times. The chain couples TRBV10-1 to TRBJ2-7; 7 bases map to TRBD1. CDR1 is WNHNN, CDR2 SYGVQD, per germline (reference sequence). V dropped 3 bases and J dropped 1; count of bases not matched to a gene: 15. The CDR3 totals 18 residues. CDR3 DNA sequence: TGCGCCAGCAGTGATATCCTGTCGCCGGACAGGTTATCCTACGAGCAGTACTTC. This sequence encodes CASSDILSPDRLSYEQYF.

V gene TRBV5-1 combines with J gene TRBJ2-7; no reliable D call. The CDR3 consists of 15 residues. The germline gives CDR1 SGHRS, CDR2 YFSETQ. The V end was cut by 0 bases, the J end by 0 bases, with 10 bases between. The CDR3 protein is CASSLEAGFSYEQYF. The CDR3 DNA sequence: TGCGCCAGCAGCTTGGAGGCAGGATTCTCCTACGAGCAGTACTTC. Full variable domain (rest looked up from reference TRBV5-1 and TRBJ2-7): KAGVTQTPRYLIKTRGQQVTLSCSPISGHRSVSWYQQTPGQGLQFLFEYFSETQRNKGNFPGRFSGRQFSNSRSEMNVSTLELGDSALYLCASSLEAGFSYEQYFGPGTRLTVT.

This sequence joins TRBV7-2 and TRBJ2-3; 7 bases map to TRBD1. V was pared by 4 bases and J by 2 bases, with 3 bases of the junction left unmatched. Germline V gene sequence: CDR1 SGHTA, CDR2 FQGNSA. The CDR3 sequence is 14 residues long. CDR3 in amino acids: CASSSGQVTDTQYF. The DNA for the CDR3 is TGTGCCAGCAGCTCAGGACAGGTCACAGATACGCAGTATTTT.

V is TRBV7-2 and J is TRBJ2-1; TRBD2 matches at 14 bases. With V trimmed by 5 bases and J by 4 bases, 13 bases remained unmatched. CDR1 is SGHTA, CDR2 FQGNSA, per germline. The CDR3 runs to 19 residues. CDR3 protein: CASSKGLAGVGDFYNEQFF. In DNA, the CDR3 is TGTGCCAGCAGCAAGGGACTAGCGGGAGTGGGGGATTTTTACAATGAGCAGTTCTTC.

The rearrangement uses TRBV15 and TRBJ2-1; 7 bases align to TRBD2. CDR1 and CDR2 from the germline V gene are LNHNV and YYDKDF (reference sequence). The junction had 4 bases not matched to a gene; V was cut back by 1 base and J by 4 bases. The CDR3 runs to 15 residues. CDR3 loop: CATSRGAGRYNEQFF. CDR3 nucleotide sequence: TGTGCCACCAGCAGAGGAGCGGGACGGTACAATGAGCAGTTCTTC.

This clonotype was seen repeatedly, ten times or more. This chain uses TRBV5-1 with TRBJ1-1; TRBD1 aligns across 8 bases. V was clipped by 3 bases and J by 1 base; unmatched bases: 5. The CDR3 consists of 15 residues. CDR1 and CDR2 from the germline V gene are SGHRS and YFSETQ. The CDR3 nucleotides read TGCGCCAGCAGCTCACAGGGGGTTCAGAACACTGAAGCTTTCTTT. Translation: CASSSQGVQNTEAFF.

This clonotype was observed a handful of times. This chain uses TRBV18 with TRBJ1-2; weak D call: TRBD1 (5 bases). Trimming cost V 1 base and J 3 bases, with 15 bases left between them. Germline loops: CDR1 KGHSH, CDR2 LQKENI. The CDR3 is 16 amino acids. DNA for the CDR3: TGTGCCAGCTCACCACTGGAGGGACGGGCCCACTATGGCTACACCTTC. This translates into CASSPLEGRAHYGYTF. Together with reference TRBV18 and TRBJ1-2, the CDR3 gives the full variable domain: NAGVMQNPRHLVRRRGQEARLRCSPMKGHSHVYWYRQLPEEGLKFMVYLQKENIIDESGMPKERFSAEFPKEGPSILRIQQVVRGDSAAYFCASSPLEGRAHYGYTFGSGTRLTVV.

This clonotype showed up just a few times. The V gene is TRBV3-1, the J gene TRBJ2-7, with a tentative D call TRBD1 (6 bases). Germline V gene sequence: CDR1 LGHDT, CDR2 YNNKEL (reference sequence). The CDR3 has 14 amino acids. The V gene lost 0 bases and the J gene lost 3 bases, with 9 bases spanning the gap. CDR3 sequence reads: CASSQDRGFYEQYF. The CDR3 nucleotides are TGTGCCAGCAGCCAAGACAGGGGTTTCTACGAGCAGTACTTC.

This clonotype has just a few counts. In DNA form, the CDR3 reads TGCGCCAGCAGCTTGGTGCCAGGGAACACCGGGGAGCTGTTTTTT. Its translation: CASSLVPGNTGELFF. The chain uses TRBV5-1 and TRBJ2-2; D gene unclear. V was trimmed by 0 bases and J by 1 base, leaving 7 bases between them. Germline V gene lookup returns CDR1 SGHRS and CDR2 YFSETQ. This CDR3 spans 15 amino acids.

This clonotype is medium-sized. The CDR3: CSVEVSGSMYEQFF. The CDR3, as DNA: TGCAGCGTTGAGGTTAGCGGGAGTATGTATGAGCAGTTCTTC. The chain is built from TRBV29-1 and TRBJ2-1; 9 bases are a match to TRBD2. Germline trimming cut 3 bases from V and 8 bases from J; bases unmatched to any gene: 8. Per the germline V gene, CDR1 is SQVTM and CDR2 is ANQGSEA. This CDR3 comprises 14 residues.

This clonotype was detected a few times. This sequence joins TRBV7-8 and TRBJ2-2; 9 nucleotides align to TRBD2. V shed 2 bases, J shed 5 bases, and the junction held 6 bases outside the gene matches. The germline V gene has CDR1 SGHVS and CDR2 FQNEAQ. This CDR3 contains 16 residues. The CDR3 here is CASSLTLAGSTGELFF. The CDR3 DNA is TGTGCCAGCAGCTTAACCCTAGCGGGAAGTACCGGGGAGCTGTTTTTT.

The V gene is TRBV12-3 or TRBV12-4, the J gene TRBJ2-1; weak D call: TRBD1 (5 bases). V was pared by 4 bases and J by 0 bases, with 7 bases between. CDR3 length: 14 residues. The CDR3 coding sequence is TGTGCCAGCAGTTCAGGGCTCTCCTACAATGAGCAGTTCTTC. Protein product: CASSSGLSYNEQFF.

The V call is TRBV12-3 or TRBV12-4, the J call TRBJ2-1; TRBD2 aligns across 9 bases. J gave up 4 bases and V 2 bases, and 6 bases lay outside the gene matches. The CDR3 is made up of 16 amino acids. The CDR3 region has the DNA TGTGCCAGCAGTTTATCCGTAGCGGGGGAATACAATGAGCAGTTCTTC. It encodes CASSLSVAGEYNEQFF.

V is TRBV7-9 and J is TRBJ2-5; the D is unclear. CDR3 size: 15 residues. Germline assignment: CDR1 SEHNR and CDR2 FQNEAQ (reference sequence). Trimming removed 6 bases from V and 3 bases from J, with 17 bases in between. DNA of the CDR3: TGTGCCAGCAGTCCAGGCGGCACTTTGGAAGAGACCCAGTACTTC. Protein: CASSPGGTLEETQYF.

Comments on this clonotype: Relative to the germline gene, one junction end is altered; a read error may explain this. The chain carries TRBV12-3 or TRBV12-4 and TRBJ2-5; TRBD1 or TRBD2 may be the D gene (5 bases each). The CDR3 spans 14 residues. The CDR3: CASSLVGTQGTQYF. CDR3 nucleotides: TGTGCCAGCAGTTTAGTTGGGACCCAAGGGACCCAGTACTTC.

The chain uses TRBV20-1 and TRBJ1-1; D is undetermined. This CDR3 has 13 residues. V was pared by 6 bases and J by 1 base, with 12 bases between. CDR1 is DFQATT, CDR2 SNEGSKA, per germline (reference sequence). Here the CDR3 reads CSAKRGENTEAFF. In DNA form, the CDR3 reads TGCAGTGCCAAGCGTGGAGAGAACACTGAAGCTTTCTTT.

Here the CDR3 DNA reads TGTGCCAGCAGTTATCACGGCAGCGGGAGGGAGGGTGAGCAGTTCTTC. Translated, it gives CASSYHGSGREGEQFF. The V call is TRBV6-5, the J call TRBJ2-1; 10 nucleotides match TRBD2. J lost 9 bases, V lost 3 bases, and 11 bases had no gene match. The CDR3 spans 16 residues. Germline V lookup: CDR1 MNHEY, CDR2 SVGAGI.

The chain links TRBV20-1 to TRBJ2-2; a possible D gene is TRBD1 (5 bases). The CDR3 sequence is 14 residues long. V lost 0 bases and J 7 bases, leaving 12 bases between the germline ends. Looked up from germline, CDR1 is DFQATT and CDR2 is SNEGSKA (reference sequence). The CDR3 is CSARDRGKGGELFF. CDR3 sequence (DNA): TGCAGTGCTAGAGATAGGGGCAAAGGCGGGGAGCTGTTTTTT.

This clonotype was counted a few times. The V and J genes are TRBV20-1 and TRBJ1-1; TRBD1 aligns across 7 bases. V gave up 2 bases and J gave up 10 bases; unmatched junction bases: 10. The CDR3 loop spans 13 amino acids. Germline CDR1 reads DFQATT; CDR2 reads SNEGSKA (reference sequence). The CDR3 region is CSARNPTGMVAFF. CDR3 DNA: TGCAGTGCTAGAAACCCGACAGGGATGGTAGCTTTCTTT.

This clonotype was found many times. The junction shows a germline mismatch at one end, possibly a read error. This chain uses TRBV7-7 with TRBJ2-2, with D possibly matching TRBD1 (5 bases). The length of the CDR3 is 15 residues. Per the germline V gene, CDR1 is SSHAT and CDR2 is FNYEAQ (reference sequence). CDR3: CASSSRLGQSGELFF. For the CDR3, the DNA is TGTGCTAGCAGCTCTCGCTTGGGGCAGTCCGGGGAGCTGTTTTTT.

The gene calls are TRBV2 and TRBJ1-2; D is uncertain. The CDR3 contains 12 residues. The germline V and J ends were trimmed by 1 base and 6 bases, with 6 bases remaining between them. Germline V gene lookup returns CDR1 SNHLY and CDR2 FYNNEI. The CDR3 spells CASSEGWHGYTF. The CDR3 coding sequence is TGTGCCAGCAGTGAAGGGTGGCATGGCTACACCTTC.